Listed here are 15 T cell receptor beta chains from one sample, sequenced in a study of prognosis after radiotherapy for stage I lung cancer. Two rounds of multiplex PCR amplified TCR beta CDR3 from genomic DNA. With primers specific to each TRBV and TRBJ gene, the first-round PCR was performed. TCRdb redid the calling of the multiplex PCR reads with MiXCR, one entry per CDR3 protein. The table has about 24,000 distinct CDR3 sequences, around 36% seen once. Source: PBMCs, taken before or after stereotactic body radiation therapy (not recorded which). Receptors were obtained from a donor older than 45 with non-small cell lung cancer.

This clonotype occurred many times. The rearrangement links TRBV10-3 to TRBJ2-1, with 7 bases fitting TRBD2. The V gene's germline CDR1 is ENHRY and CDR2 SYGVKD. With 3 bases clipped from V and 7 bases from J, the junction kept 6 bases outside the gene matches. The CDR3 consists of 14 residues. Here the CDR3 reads CAISDRTSINEQFF. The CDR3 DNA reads TGTGCCATCAGTGATAGGACTAGTATAAATGAGCAGTTCTTC.

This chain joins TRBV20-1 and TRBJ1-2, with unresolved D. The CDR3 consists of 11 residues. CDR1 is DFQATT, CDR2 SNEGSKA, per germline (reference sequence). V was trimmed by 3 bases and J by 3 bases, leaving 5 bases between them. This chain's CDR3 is CSASWDYGYTF. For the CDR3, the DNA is TGCAGTGCTAGTTGGGACTATGGCTACACCTTC.

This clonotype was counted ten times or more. The CDR3 is CSVDRQVGTEAFF. The CDR3 DNA is TGCAGCGTTGATAGACAGGTCGGAACTGAAGCTTTCTTT. This chain connects TRBV29-1 to TRBJ1-1; D is possibly TRBD1 (6 bases). Germline V gives CDR1 SQVTM, CDR2 ANQGSEA. The V gene lost 3 bases and the J gene lost 5 bases, with 13 bases spanning the gap. The CDR3 has 13 residues.

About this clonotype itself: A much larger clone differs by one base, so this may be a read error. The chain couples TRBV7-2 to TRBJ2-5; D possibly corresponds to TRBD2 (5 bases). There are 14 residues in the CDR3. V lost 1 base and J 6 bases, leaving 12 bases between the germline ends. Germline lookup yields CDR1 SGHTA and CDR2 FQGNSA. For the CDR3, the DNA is TGTGCCAGCAGCTTAGAAGTCGGGATGAAGACCCAGTACTTC. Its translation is CASSLEVGMKTQYF.

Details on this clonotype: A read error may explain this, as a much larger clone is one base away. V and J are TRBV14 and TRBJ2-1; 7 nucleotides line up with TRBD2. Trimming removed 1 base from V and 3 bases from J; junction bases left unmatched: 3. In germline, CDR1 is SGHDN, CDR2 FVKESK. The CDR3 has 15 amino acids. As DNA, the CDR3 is TGTGCCAGCAGCCAAGGGGGGGGTTACTACAATGAGCAGTTCTTC. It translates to CASSQGGGYYNEQFF.

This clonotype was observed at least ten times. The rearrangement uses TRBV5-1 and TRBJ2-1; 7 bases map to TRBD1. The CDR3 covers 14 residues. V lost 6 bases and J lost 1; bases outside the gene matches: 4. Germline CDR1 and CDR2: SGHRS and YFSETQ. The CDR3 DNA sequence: TGCGCCAGCACCTCAGGGGGATCCTACAATGAGCAGTTCTTC. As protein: CASTSGGSYNEQFF.

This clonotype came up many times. The CDR3 nucleotides read TGTGCCAGCAGTTTTTTTAGGGGGCAAATTGAGCAGTACTTC. Translating it yields CASSFFRGQIEQYF. This rearrangement joins TRBV28 to TRBJ2-7, with TRBD1 matching 7 bases. The CDR3 totals 14 residues. V shed 3 bases, J shed 7 bases, and the junction held 9 bases outside the gene matches. The germline gives CDR1 MDHEN, CDR2 SYDVKM. The full variable domain, its missing parts supplied by reference TRBV28 and TRBJ2-7, is DVKVTQSSRYLVKRTGEKVFLECVQDMDHENMFWYRQDPGLGLRLIYFSYDVKMKEKGDIPEGYSVSREKKERFSLILESASTNQTSMYLCASSFFRGQIEQYFGPGTRLTVT.

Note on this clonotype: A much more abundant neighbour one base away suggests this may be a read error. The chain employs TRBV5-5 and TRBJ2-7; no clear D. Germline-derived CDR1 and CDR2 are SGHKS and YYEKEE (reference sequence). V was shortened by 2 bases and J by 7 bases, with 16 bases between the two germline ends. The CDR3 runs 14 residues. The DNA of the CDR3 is TGTGCCAGCAGCTTCCTACAGAGTCCTGGGGAGCAGTACTTC. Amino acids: CASSFLQSPGEQYF.

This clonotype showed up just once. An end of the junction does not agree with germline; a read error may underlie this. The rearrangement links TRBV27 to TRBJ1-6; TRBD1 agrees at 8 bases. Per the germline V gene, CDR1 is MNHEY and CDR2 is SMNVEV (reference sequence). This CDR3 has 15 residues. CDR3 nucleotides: TGTTCCAGCAGTTTTTTCACAGGGGGTGTGTCACCCCTCCACTTT. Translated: CSSSFFTGGVSPLHF.

In DNA form, the CDR3 reads TGTGCCATCAGGGTAACAGGGGGCAACTATGGCTACACCTTC. Translating it yields CAIRVTGGNYGYTF. This chain uses TRBV10-3 with TRBJ1-2; 9 bases are a match to TRBD1. The CDR3 length is 14 residues. The V segment lost 6 bases and the J segment 2 bases; nucleotides outside the gene matches: 4. Germline CDR1 and CDR2: ENHRY and SYGVKD.

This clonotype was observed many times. CDR3 sequence reads: CASSLGPGSPHEQYF. The CDR3 DNA reads TGTGCCAGCAGTTTAGGGCCGGGTTCGCCCCACGAGCAGTACTTC. The V and J genes are TRBV12-3 or TRBV12-4 and TRBJ2-7, with D unresolved. V was shortened by 1 base and J by 5 bases, with 15 bases between the two germline ends. The CDR3 sequence is 15 residues long.

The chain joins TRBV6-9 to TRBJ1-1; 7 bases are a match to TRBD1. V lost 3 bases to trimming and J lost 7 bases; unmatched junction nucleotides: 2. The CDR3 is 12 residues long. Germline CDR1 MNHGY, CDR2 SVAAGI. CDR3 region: CASSYGDSEAFF. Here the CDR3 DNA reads TGTGCCAGCAGTTACGGGGACAGTGAAGCTTTCTTT.

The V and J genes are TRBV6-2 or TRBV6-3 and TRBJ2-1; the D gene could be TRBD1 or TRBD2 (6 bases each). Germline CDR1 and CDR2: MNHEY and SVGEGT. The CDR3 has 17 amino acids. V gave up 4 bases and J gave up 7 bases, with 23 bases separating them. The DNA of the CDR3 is TGTGCCAGCAGTTTTCCGGAGGGGGGAGGTAGAGGGAATGAGCAGTTCTTC. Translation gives CASSFPEGGGRGNEQFF.

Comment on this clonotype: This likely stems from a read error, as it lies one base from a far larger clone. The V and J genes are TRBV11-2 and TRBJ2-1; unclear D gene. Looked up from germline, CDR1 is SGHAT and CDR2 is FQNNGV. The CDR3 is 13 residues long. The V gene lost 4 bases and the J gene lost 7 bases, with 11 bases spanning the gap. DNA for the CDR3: TGTGCCAGCAGCTCCCTGGGGTTAAATGAGCAGTTCTTC. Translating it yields CASSSLGLNEQFF.

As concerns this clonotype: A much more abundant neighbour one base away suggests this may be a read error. The CDR3 is CIPGDSGNEQYF. For the CDR3, the DNA is TGCATCCCGGGGGACTCTGGGAACGAGCAGTACTTC. The chain has TRBV20-1 and TRBJ2-7; a possible D gene is TRBD2 (6 bases). The length of the CDR3 is 12 residues. Germline lookup yields CDR1 DFQATT and CDR2 SNEGSKA (reference sequence).